The next 10 T cell receptor beta chains were all read from a single sample in a study of regulatory dendritic cells for organ transplantation (dated 2017 in TCRdb). Preparation of the library involved the immunoSEQ multiplex PCR assay. TCRdb's version of the immuneACCESS table is confined to in-frame rearrangements and falls short of the full clone set. An unresolved V gene accounts for under half of the shortfall where checked; the remainder is of unknown origin. The sample yields 25,000 to 30,000 clones; approximately 82% were counted once. In total, the top ten clones hold about 0.1% of the sample. The sequencing sample was made of naive CD4+ T cells from blood. This specimen's cell subset or site label, interpreted: CD45RA+ naive T cells. These receptor sequences come from a human donor in good health.

The chain employs TRBV11-3 and TRBJ2-2, with a possible D match to TRBD1 (5 bases). The V gene lost 1 base and the J gene lost 6 bases, with 15 bases spanning the gap. This CDR3 is built from 16 residues. The germline gives CDR1 SGHNT, CDR2 YENEEA. In DNA, the CDR3 is TGTGCCAGCAGCTTAGGGGCCAGGGCAGGGCCCGGGGAGCTGTTTTTT. It is translated as CASSLGARAGPGELFF.

The chain recombines TRBV19 with TRBJ2-2, with TRBD1 as a possible D gene (6 bases). CDR3 length: 14 amino acids. Germline CDR1 and CDR2: LNHDA and SQIVND (reference sequence). The V and J ends lost 5 bases and 3 bases respectively, with 10 bases between them. The CDR3 sequence: CASSFNRDTGELFF. CDR3 DNA sequence: TGTGCCAGTAGTTTTAACAGGGACACCGGGGAGCTGTTTTTT.

The chain recombines TRBV5-4 with TRBJ2-7, with no clear D. There are 14 residues in the CDR3. With 2 bases removed from V and 2 bases from J, the gap between germline ends came to 11 bases. Germline loops: CDR1 SGHNT, CDR2 YYREEE (reference sequence). The CDR3 is CASSFFGQTYEQYF. The CDR3 DNA sequence: TGTGCCAGCAGCTTCTTTGGGCAGACCTACGAGCAGTACTTC.

This clone was picked up one time. The genes are TRBV2 and TRBJ1-4; possibly TRBD1 for D (6 bases). With 3 bases removed from V and 2 bases from J, the gap between germline ends came to 7 bases. This CDR3 has 14 amino acids. Per germline, CDR1 SNHLY and CDR2 FYNNEI. The CDR3 DNA reads TGTGCCAGCAGTGACAGGGGCACTAATGAAAAACTGTTTTTT. Encoded protein: CASSDRGTNEKLFF.

The rearrangement uses TRBV7-2 and TRBJ1-2; 7 positions match TRBD1. J lost 6 bases, V lost 0 bases, and 4 bases had no gene match. CDR3 length: 14 amino acids. Germline CDR1 SGHTA, CDR2 FQGNSA. The CDR3 protein is CASSLADRAHGYTF. The CDR3 nucleotides are TGTGCCAGCAGCTTAGCCGACAGGGCTCATGGCTACACCTTC.

The chain employs TRBV5-4 and TRBJ1-2; 10 bases match TRBD1. In germline, CDR1 is SGHNT, CDR2 YYREEE (reference sequence). The J segment lost 7 bases and the V segment lost 4 bases, leaving 7 bases of the junction unmatched. This CDR3 is built from 14 residues. The CDR3 loop is CASSPGQGGGGYTF. The CDR3 nucleotides read TGTGCCAGCAGCCCCGGACAGGGGGGGGGTGGCTACACCTTC. Drawing the rest from reference TRBV5-4 and TRBJ1-2, the complete variable domain is ETGVTQSPTHLIKTRGQQVTLRCSSQSGHNTVSWYQQALGQGPQFIFQYYREEENGRGNFPPRFSGLQFPNYSSELNVNALELDDSALYLCASSPGQGGGGYTFGSGTRLTVV.

This rearrangement joins TRBV2 to TRBJ2-7, with TRBD1 matching 9 bases. The germline V gene encodes CDR1 SNHLY and CDR2 FYNNEI. The J segment lost 9 bases and the V segment lost 7 bases, leaving 13 bases of the junction unmatched. There are 14 residues in the CDR3. CDR3 protein: CASTQQGAEFGQYF. The CDR3 nucleotides are TGTGCCAGCACTCAACAGGGGGCGGAATTCGGGCAGTACTTC. The full variable domain, its missing parts supplied by reference TRBV2 and TRBJ2-7, is EPEVTQTPSHQVTQMGQEVILRCVPISNHLYFYWYRQILGQKVEFLVSFYNNEISEKSEIFDDQFSVERPDGSNFTLKIRSTKLEDSAMYFCASTQQGAEFGQYFGPGTRLTVT.

The V and J genes are TRBV5-1 and TRBJ2-6; the D gene is possibly TRBD1 (6 bases). Germline-derived CDR1 and CDR2 are SGHRS and YFSETQ. CDR3 length: 18 amino acids. Trimming left V 1 base short and J 0 bases short, with 14 bases between. CDR3 sequence: CASSLTGSPLSGANVLTF. DNA of the CDR3: TGCGCCAGCAGCTTGACAGGGTCTCCTCTCTCTGGGGCCAACGTCCTGACTTTC.

The V call is TRBV11-1, the J call TRBJ2-1; 7 nucleotides agree with TRBD1. V shed 5 bases, J shed 14 bases, and the junction held 9 bases outside the gene matches. The CDR3 is 12 amino acids. In germline, CDR1 is SGHAT, CDR2 FQDESV (reference sequence). CDR3 amino acids: CASSRDGTEEFF. CDR3 sequence (DNA): TGTGCCAGCAGCAGGGACGGGACAGAGGAGTTCTTC.

The chain carries TRBV19 and TRBJ2-5; D may be TRBD1 (6 bases). V gave up 8 bases and J gave up 7 bases, with 17 bases separating them. Germline CDR1 and CDR2: LNHDA and SQIVND (reference sequence). This CDR3 is built from 13 residues. The CDR3 loop is CASSGTFRSTQYF. DNA for the CDR3: TGTGCCAGTTCAGGGACATTCCGGTCGACCCAGTACTTC.